This TCR beta chain appears in the sequencing data of a study of early T cells in non-severe SARS-CoV-2 infection (dated by TCRdb to the early 2020s). Turning to the overall study: Bulk RNA from unsorted whole blood was used for TCR sequencing, so alpha and beta chains could not be paired.

About this clonotype: This receptor's antigen is unknown. Germline and junction disagree at one end, which may indicate a read error.

Results the study describes overall, beyond this receptor: Matching against VDJdb was skewed toward anti-spike CD8 responses, likely underestimated virus-specific expansions, and missed private and CD4 specificities.

Set within a cohort of healthcare workers in London, UK, this nested case-control study involved weekly PCR testing of nasopharyngeal swabs along with blood sampling. Healthcare workers were recruited during the week of the UK lockdown, between 23 and 31 March 2020, and followed weekly for up to roughly 15 weeks. Receptor amplification or capture employed 5' RACE. TCRdb records NextSeq 500 as the sequencer. Unique molecular identifiers were attached to individual cDNA molecules in the TCR library protocol so that sequencing error and PCR bias could be corrected. Both TCR alpha and beta chains were sequenced, and tight co-correlation was observed between alpha and beta sequence abundances in each sample. The study's own analysis went as follows. Decombinator V4 was used to perform V gene, J gene and CDR3 annotation of TCR sequences. TCRs were defined as expanded if a significant change between any two time points was detected under a Poisson model with p below 0.0001. TCR abundances were normalised to the total number of TCRs sequenced in each sample and reported as counts per million. VDJdb, accessed 1 November 2021, was searched for CMV, EBV and SARS-CoV-2 annotated TCRs, excluding TCRs annotated for multiple antigens. In-frame beta chains were kept once TCRdb had trimmed the public reads at Q25 with fastp and called clones with MiXCR. Rows are combined by CDR3 protein, so each entry shows the most common genes and DNA. TCRdb's processing, not the authors', yielded these V and J calls. For this sample there are more than 80,000 distinct CDR3 sequences; roughly 13% appear just once. About 1.5% of the sample lies in the top ten.

Specimen: whole blood. The clonotype comes from an adult who was a healthcare worker with PCR-confirmed SARS-CoV-2 infection or an uninfected control (not recorded which).

CDR3 protein: CASSVRDDHPQHF. The sequenced DNA is TGTGCCAGCTCTGTGCGTGATGATCATCCCCAGCATTTT. The sequence joins TRBV2 to TRBJ1-5; no D gene call is confident. Including the terminal cysteine and phenylalanine, the CDR3 comprises 13 residues. Only the CDR3 part of the read is kept: 39 bases, read in frame from the first base. The germline V gene yields SNHLY for CDR1 and FYNNEI for CDR2.